This T cell receptor beta chain originates from a study of cytomegalovirus exposure and HLA in healthy donors. A multiplex PCR was run with 60 Vbeta primers and 13 Jbeta primers. Data came from immunoSEQ multiplex PCR; TCRdb stores just in-frame clones and leaves some out. This sample yields 95,000 to 150,000 clones, of which about three quarters are seen a single time; about 3% belongs to the top ten. A word on this clone: One end of the junction fails to match germline, which may point to a read error. This sample includes further DNA sequences coding for the same CDR3.

The CDR3 is 15 residues long. The germline V gene encodes CDR1 LNHDA and CDR2 SQIVND (reference sequence). The sequencing sample was made of PBMCs. This sequence was found in a man aged 25-40 years in good health and CMV-seronegative. The chain joins TRBV19 to TRBJ1-1; possible D gene TRBD1, 5 bases. The CDR3 protein is CASSITGVRNTEAFF. CDR3 DNA: TGTGCCAGTAGTATTACAGGTGTTAGGAACACTGAAGCTTTCTTC.